This TCR beta chain came from a study of T-cell memory formation after mild COVID-19. Study-wide results and limits: Day 15 to 85 contracting clones showed balanced CD4/CD8; day 15 to 37 expanders favored CD4+. Second-wave clones reaching peak frequency on day 37 lacked confirmed SARS-CoV-2 specificity.

This clonotype was found many times. Its antigen is not known. The CDR3 is made up of 12 amino acids. In germline, CDR1 is SQVTM, CDR2 ANQGSEA. The junction had 4 bases not matched to a gene; V was cut back by 3 bases and J by 5 bases. It was 5'RACE with constant-segment primers that produced the TCR alpha and TCR beta cDNA libraries, which carried sample barcodes and UMIs. Using its own MiXCR run on the 5' RACE reads, TCRdb lists one record per CDR3 protein. This table holds 540,000 or so distinct CDR3 sequences, around 21% found once. The source is an adult woman who had mild COVID-19 (a few samples of this study predate the infection). Cell type and time point are not known. The chain is built from TRBV29-1 and TRBJ2-7, with 7 bases aligning to TRBD2. The sequencing input was PBMCs or a T cell subset sorted from them (not recorded which). The CDR3 loop is CSVDDRGDEQYF. CDR3 nucleotide sequence: TGCAGCGTTGACGATCGGGGGGACGAGCAGTACTTC.